This T cell receptor (beta chain) was sequenced for a study of blood T cell repertoires in COVID-19. The CDR3 runs 17 residues. V lost 4 bases and J lost 1; bases outside the gene matches: 10. The germline V gene has CDR1 MNHNS and CDR2 SASEGT. Original analysis: Estimates of nucleated cell counts were drawn from the amplification of reference gene primers. Method: immunoSEQ multiplex PCR; TCRdb's copy keeps in-frame clones and lacks some. V, J and clone size are those of that table, while D and trimming were read from the DNA. The data hold some 330,000 clones, with under 95% observed a single time. Researchers sorted participants into cohorts using their self-reported clinical history. Each recovered donor of Cohort 3 presented with two negative PCRs, clearance, or symptom resolution.

Sequencing input: PBMCs or T cells enriched from blood (not recorded which). This sequence joins TRBV6-1 and TRBJ1-3, with 7 bases identical to TRBD1. The TCR originated in a young woman who had recovered from COVID-19. The CDR3 DNA is TGTGCCAGCAGTGCGACCCCCGGGACAGAATCTGGAAACACCATATATTTT. Protein: CASSATPGTESGNTIYF.